The 18 T cell receptor beta chains given below trace back to one sample, sequenced in a study of blood T cell repertoires in COVID-19 (TCRdb year 2020). Library preparation was by the immunoSEQ multiplex PCR assay. TCRdb took over this immuneACCESS table, retaining in-frame rearrangements with V and J assigned. Such tables are incomplete; in checked studies, under half of the missing clones stem from an unresolved V gene, and the remainder is unexplained. The table for this sample lists some 320,000 clones; roughly nine tenths of them were counted only once. Together, the top ten hold roughly 11% of the sample. The sequenced sample consisted of peripheral blood. These receptors came from a woman in her twenties or thirties with COVID-19, enrolled during active disease.

The chain links TRBV25-1 to TRBJ2-7; maybe TRBD1 (6 bases). Germline V CDR1 and CDR2: MGHDK, SYGVNS. This CDR3 spans 13 amino acids. Trimming stripped 8 bases from V and 4 bases from J, with 15 bases between. CDR3 in DNA: TGTGCCAGCTGGTCCGGGACACCTTACGAGCAGTACTTC. Translation gives CASWSGTPYEQYF.

The rearrangement joins TRBV9 to TRBJ2-2; 10 positions match TRBD1. The CDR3 extends over 16 amino acids. Germline V gene data show CDR1 as SGDLS and CDR2 as YYNGEE. Unmatched junction bases numbered 6, after V lost 3 bases and J lost 4 bases. For the CDR3, the DNA is TGTGCCAGCAGCGATTGGGGGACAGGGGTCACCGGGGAGCTGTTTTTT. This translates into CASSDWGTGVTGELFF.

V usage is TRBV2 and J usage is TRBJ2-7, with D maybe TRBD1 (5 bases). The CDR3 loop spans 15 amino acids. The germline V and J ends were trimmed by 4 bases and 5 bases, with 18 bases remaining between them. Germline assignment: CDR1 SNHLY and CDR2 FYNNEI. CDR3 in DNA: TGTGCCAGCAGTGCTAGGCAGGGAAAAAAAAACGAGCAGTACTTC. It is translated as CASSARQGKKNEQYF.

This sequence joins TRBV19 and TRBJ2-2; TRBD1 matches at 9 bases. The CDR3 totals 16 residues. V was pared by 7 bases and J by 4 bases, with 10 bases of the junction left unmatched. Germline V CDR1 and CDR2: LNHDA, SQIVND (reference sequence). This chain's CDR3 is CASIRLTGGSTGELFF. CDR3 sequence (DNA): TGTGCCAGTATCCGGTTAACAGGGGGCTCCACCGGGGAGCTGTTTTTT.

The chain employs TRBV6-4 and TRBJ2-1; 9 nucleotides line up with TRBD1. The CDR3 totals 15 residues. Trimming took 6 bases from V and 12 from J; bases not matched to a gene: 15. Germline lookup yields CDR1 MRHNA and CDR2 SNTAGT. This CDR3 is CASSGRTGDPRGQFF. CDR3 DNA sequence: TGTGCCAGCAGCGGCCGGACAGGGGACCCTAGAGGGCAGTTCTTC.

V and J are TRBV6-5 and TRBJ2-4; possible D gene TRBD1, 6 bases. Looked up from germline, CDR1 is MNHEY and CDR2 is SVGAGI. V lost 6 bases and J lost 7, with 16 bases in between. The CDR3 has 14 amino acids. The CDR3: CASSAVQGGNIQYF. As DNA, the CDR3 is TGTGCCAGCAGCGCCGTACAGGGCGGCAACATTCAGTACTTC.

This chain uses TRBV6-5 with TRBJ1-3; D not resolved. CDR1 and CDR2 from the germline V gene are MNHEY and SVGAGI. The CDR3 is 14 residues long. Deletions cut 6 bases from V and 1 base from J, with 10 bases between. The CDR3 is CASRPTKSGNTIYF. The CDR3 region has the DNA TGTGCCAGCAGGCCGACAAAATCTGGAAACACCATATATTTT.

The chain uses TRBV5-6 and TRBJ1-2; D gene ambiguous. Trimming stripped 1 base from V and 4 bases from J, with 11 bases between. Germline V gene sequence: CDR1 SGHDT, CDR2 YYEEEE. The CDR3 loop spans 14 amino acids. CDR3 in DNA: TGTGCCAGCAGCTTGAGGGAGCTGGGCTATGGCTACACCTTC. Its protein product is CASSLRELGYGYTF.

The gene calls are TRBV3-1 (or the pseudogene TRBV3-2) and TRBJ1-4, with TRBD1 matching over 9 bases. The CDR3 is 15 residues long. Germline CDR1 LGHDT, CDR2 YNNKEL (reference sequence). With 6 bases clipped from V and 5 bases from J, the junction kept 7 bases outside the gene matches. Written as DNA, the CDR3 is TGTGCCAGCAGTCCTTACAGGGGGCCCAATGAAAAACTGTTTTTT. Translated: CASSPYRGPNEKLFF.

The chain recombines TRBV5-5 with TRBJ2-4; 7 bases fit TRBD1. CDR1 and CDR2 from the germline V gene are SGHKS and YYEKEE (reference sequence). V shed 0 bases and J 11 bases; nucleotides not matched to a gene: 20. The CDR3 extends over 18 amino acids. CDR3 sequence reads: CASSLASTGVPRTFVQYF. The CDR3 DNA follows: TGTGCCAGCAGCTTGGCCAGCACAGGGGTGCCGAGGACCTTCGTTCAGTACTTC.

V is TRBV2 and J is TRBJ2-1, with 9 bases aligning to TRBD1. Germline V gene lookup returns CDR1 SNHLY and CDR2 FYNNEI. The CDR3 is 15 amino acids. V gave up 6 bases and J gave up 2 bases; unmatched junction bases: 5. This chain's CDR3 is CASRDRDRAYNEQFF. CDR3 in DNA: TGTGCCAGCAGGGATAGGGACAGGGCCTACAATGAGCAGTTCTTC.

The genes are TRBV30 and TRBJ1-4; no definite D call. The CDR3 spans 14 residues. Trimming removed 0 bases at V and 4 bases at J, with 9 bases between. In germline, CDR1 is GTSNPN, CDR2 SVGIG (reference sequence). CDR3 residues: CAWSVGRLNEKLFF. For the CDR3, the DNA is TGTGCCTGGAGTGTTGGCAGACTTAATGAAAAACTGTTTTTT.

V is TRBV5-1 and J is TRBJ2-1; 11 bases map to TRBD2. This CDR3 contains 16 residues. CDR1 is SGHRS, CDR2 YFSETQ, per germline. V gave up 3 bases and J gave up 9 bases; unmatched junction bases: 11. The CDR3 coding sequence is TGCGCCAGCAGCTCGACTAGCGGGGTCACAATCGGTGAGCAGTTCTTC. Protein: CASSSTSGVTIGEQFF.

The CDR3 region has the DNA TGCAGTGCTAGAGATGAGGAGACCCAGTACTTC. This encodes CSARDEETQYF. This chain links TRBV20-1 with TRBJ2-5; no reliable D call. The V end lost 0 bases, the J end lost 5 bases, and 4 bases lay between the germline ends. The CDR3 is 11 amino acids. The V gene's germline CDR1 is DFQATT and CDR2 SNEGSKA (reference sequence).

The gene calls are TRBV10-2 and TRBJ1-3; D gene ambiguous. CDR3 length equals 14 residues. V lost 7 bases, J lost 4 bases, and 14 bases lay in between. Germline CDR1 WSHSY, CDR2 SAAADI. The CDR3 DNA reads as TGCGCCAGCACCAGAGGACTCGACGGAAACACCATATATTTT. It encodes CASTRGLDGNTIYF.

The rearrangement joins TRBV7-9 to TRBJ1-5, with D tentatively TRBD1 (5 bases). Trimming removed 2 bases at V and 6 bases at J, with 14 bases between. Germline V gives CDR1 SEHNR, CDR2 FQNEAQ (reference sequence). CDR3 length: 15 residues. In DNA form, the CDR3 reads TGTGCCAGCAGCTTATCGGGGGACGGGGGTCAGCCCCAGCATTTT. Translated: CASSLSGDGGQPQHF.

The chain carries TRBV6-5 and TRBJ1-2; tentatively, D is TRBD1 (6 bases). Per germline, CDR1 MNHEY and CDR2 SVGAGI. The CDR3 covers 13 residues. CDR3 amino acids: CASRGNRNYGYTF. CDR3 bases: TGTGCTTCCAGGGGTAACCGTAACTATGGCTACACCTTC.

This chain connects TRBV4-1 to TRBJ2-1; 10 nucleotides line up with TRBD2. Germline CDR1 and CDR2: MGHRA and YSYEKL. V lost 4 bases and J lost 6; bases outside the gene matches: 6. The CDR3 extends over 15 amino acids. CDR3 amino acids: CASSLSGGGPNEQFF. The CDR3 DNA follows: TGCGCCAGCAGCCTCAGCGGGGGGGGCCCCAATGAGCAGTTCTTC.